These 13 T cell receptor beta chains were all obtained from the same sample, sequenced in a study of cytotoxic CD8 clonotypes in ibrutinib-treated CLL. Clones were sequenced by immunoSEQ multiplex PCR, and TCRdb holds only the in-frame ones, with some missing. The sample has about 270,000 clones, 65% to 85% seen once. The material was PBMCs, obtained at disease progression, from a patient treated with ibrutinib. The receptors derive from a human donor with chronic lymphocytic leukemia.

The chain recombines TRBV2 with TRBJ1-1, with TRBD1 matching 10 bases. V dropped 7 bases and J dropped 9; count of bases not matched to a gene: 11. The germline V gene has CDR1 SNHLY and CDR2 FYNNEI. The CDR3 runs 14 residues. CDR3 protein: CASNPSLGQGKAFF. In nucleotides, the CDR3 is TGTGCCAGCAACCCCTCTTTGGGACAGGGGAAAGCTTTCTTT.

As concerns this clone: The sample has other DNA sequences that encode this CDR3 too. The chain employs TRBV5-1 and TRBJ2-7, with 8 bases matching TRBD2. This CDR3 comprises 14 residues. V lost 4 bases, J lost 1 base, and 4 bases stayed unmatched. The germline V gene encodes CDR1 SGHRS and CDR2 YFSETQ. In DNA form, the CDR3 reads TGCGCCAGCAGCCTCAGCGGGGGATCCTACGAGCAGTACTTC. Translated, it gives CASSLSGGSYEQYF.

V usage is TRBV19 and J usage is TRBJ1-6; 9 bases fit TRBD1. The CDR3 length is 17 residues. Unmatched junction bases numbered 10, after V lost 5 bases and J lost 5 bases. Germline values: CDR1 LNHDA, CDR2 SQIVND (reference sequence). CDR3 nucleotides: TGTGCCAGTAGTCGGTCCACCGGGACAGGGCATAATTCACCCCTCCACTTT. Its protein is CASSRSTGTGHNSPLHF.

This clone is a singleton in its sample. This chain connects TRBV4-1 to TRBJ2-7; D not resolved. This CDR3 contains 12 residues. Germline CDR1 and CDR2: MGHRA and YSYEKL. V was clipped by 0 bases and J by 5 bases, with 5 bases between them. The chain's CDR3 is CASSQDEDEQYF. In DNA, the CDR3 is TGCGCCAGCAGCCAAGATGAAGACGAGCAGTACTTC.

The rearrangement joins TRBV6-4 to TRBJ1-2, with D possibly TRBD1 on 5 matching bases. This CDR3 is built from 16 residues. Trimming pared 5 bases from V and 7 bases from J, leaving 23 bases between. From germline, CDR1 is MRHNA and CDR2 SNTAGT. CDR3 sequence (DNA): TGTGCCAGCAGTAAAAAATGGGACTCTTTCGTCCTTGGCTACACCTTC. Amino acids: CASSKKWDSFVLGYTF.

For the CDR3, the DNA is TGCGCCAGCAGCGGACTCGCGGGGGGTATCTCTGGGGCCAACGTCCTGACTTTC. It encodes CASSGLAGGISGANVLTF. The chain has TRBV10-2 and TRBJ2-6, with TRBD2 matching 8 bases. This CDR3 is 18 amino acids long. V was pared by 6 bases and J by 0 bases, with 10 bases of the junction left unmatched. Germline CDR1 and CDR2: WSHSY and SAAADI.

This clone showed up just a few times. The chain joins TRBV28 to TRBJ1-5; D uncertain. Trimming stripped 7 bases from V and 5 bases from J, with 12 bases between. This CDR3 has 13 amino acids. The germline V gene encodes CDR1 MDHEN and CDR2 SYDVKM. This chain's CDR3 is CASTRSPYQPQHF. As DNA, the CDR3 is TGTGCCAGCACTAGGTCTCCCTATCAGCCCCAGCATTTT. Supplemented by reference TRBV28 and TRBJ1-5, the full variable domain reads DVKVTQSSRYLVKRTGEKVFLECVQDMDHENMFWYRQDPGLGLRLIYFSYDVKMKEKGDIPEGYSVSREKKERFSLILESASTNQTSMYLCASTRSPYQPQHFGDGTRLSIL.

The rearrangement links TRBV10-2 to TRBJ2-3; D remains unclear. V was trimmed by 0 bases and J by 1 base, leaving 14 bases between them. Germline V gene sequence: CDR1 WSHSY, CDR2 SAAADI. The CDR3 is 17 amino acids. CDR3 sequence: CASSESVGIGGTDTQYF. The CDR3 bases are TGCGCCAGCAGTGAGTCGGTGGGGATAGGTGGCACAGATACGCAGTATTTT.

This clone was picked up a small number of times. The chain employs TRBV4-1 and TRBJ1-4; D gene unclear. Trimming left V 4 bases short and J 8 bases short, with 11 bases between. The CDR3 is 13 amino acids. CDR1 and CDR2 from the germline V gene are MGHRA and YSYEKL. Written as DNA, the CDR3 is TGCGCCAGCAGCCCCTTTTCGGGCGAAAAACTGTTTTTT. Protein sequence: CASSPFSGEKLFF.

The J gene is TRBJ2-4, the V gene TRBV2; perhaps TRBD1 as D (6 bases). This CDR3 is 16 amino acids long. CDR1 is SNHLY, CDR2 FYNNEI, per germline. Trimming removed 6 bases at V and 0 bases at J, with 15 bases between. In nucleotides, the CDR3 is TGTGCCAGCAGCACAACCCAGGGGATAGCCAAAAACATTCAGTACTTC. It encodes CASSTTQGIAKNIQYF.

The J gene is TRBJ2-1, the V gene TRBV28; a possible D gene is TRBD1 (6 bases). The length of the CDR3 is 15 residues. With 2 bases removed from V and 5 bases from J, the gap between germline ends came to 13 bases. CDR1 is MDHEN and CDR2 is SYDVKM in the germline V gene. The CDR3 bases are TGTGCCAGCAGTTTAGGGGGCGGTCTACACAATGAGCAGTTCTTC. It yields the protein CASSLGGGLHNEQFF.

The V and J genes are TRBV7-9 and TRBJ2-7; D gene uncertain. This CDR3 has 14 residues. With 5 bases removed from V and 0 bases from J, the gap between germline ends came to 11 bases. Germline assignment: CDR1 SEHNR and CDR2 FQNEAQ (reference sequence). DNA of the CDR3: TGTGCCAGCAGCAGTGCGGCTAGCTCCTACGAGCAGTACTTC. Translation: CASSSAASSYEQYF.

The rearrangement joins TRBV28 to TRBJ2-5, with D hard to call. Trimming pared 2 bases from V and 4 bases from J, leaving 8 bases between. This CDR3 has 13 amino acids. Germline CDR1 is MDHEN and CDR2 is SYDVKM. The CDR3 sequence: CASSLPSAETQYF. CDR3 DNA: TGTGCCAGCAGTTTACCCAGCGCAGAGACCCAGTACTTC. Based on the CDR3 plus reference TRBV28 and TRBJ2-5, the full variable domain is DVKVTQSSRYLVKRTGEKVFLECVQDMDHENMFWYRQDPGLGLRLIYFSYDVKMKEKGDIPEGYSVSREKKERFSLILESASTNQTSMYLCASSLPSAETQYFGPGTRLLVL.